Only one count was recorded for the clone carrying this TCR beta chain. This entry comes from a study of blood T cell repertoires in COVID-19. In the original workflow: Amplification with reference gene primers provided the estimates of nucleated cell counts. Only in-frame clones appear in the TCRdb table, and some are missing; sequencing was by immunoSEQ multiplex PCR. Clone size and the V and J calls come from that table; the DNA yielded D and trimming. Of around 200,000 clones listed, about 87% were seen once; the top ten hold around 3.5%. With 5 bases removed from V and 10 bases from J, the gap between germline ends came to 15 bases. The germline gives CDR1 GTSNPN, CDR2 SVGIG (reference sequence). This CDR3 has 13 residues.

The clonotype comes from a man aged 18 to 29 with active or convalescent COVID-19. This sequence joins TRBV30 and TRBJ1-6; D is possibly TRBD1 (5 bases). The source material was peripheral blood. CDR3 amino acids: CAWDRDLESPLHF. In DNA, the CDR3 is TGTGCCTGGGACCGGGACTTGGAATCACCCCTCCACTTT.